This T cell receptor (beta chain) was retrieved from a study of regulatory T cells in long-lasting Graves disease. Study-wide findings and caveats: Patients with persistent disease showed a bias toward TRBV28, TRBJ1-2 and TRBJ2-5. Relative to new patients (approximately 960), persistent patients exhibited greater sharing of public clonotypes (around 2,800). The researchers studied only peripheral blood, not thyroid tissue.

According to the study, TCR beta libraries were built with iRepertoire HTBI primers and CDR3-region Arm-PCR. Original processing notes: Roughly 65 TRBV and about 15 TRBJ segments were identified across samples. TCRdb re-called the multiplex PCR reads with MiXCR, one entry per CDR3 protein. TCRdb, rather than the study authors, made the V and J calls. This repertoire shows a few hundred thousand distinct CDR3 sequences, around 20% found once; its top ten account for 14%. The CDR3 spans 15 residues. J was trimmed by 6 bases and V by 1 base; bases with no gene match: 7. From germline, CDR1 is LNHDA and CDR2 SQIVND (reference sequence). Time point noted: newly diagnosed GD, antithyroid drugs for less than 3 months. Generation of the TCR library employed RNA extracted from PBMCs. A note on this clonotype: What it binds is not known.

The clonotype was recovered from a female donor with Graves disease. The V call is TRBV19, the J call TRBJ2-7; 9 bases agree with TRBD1. The sample was peripheral blood mononuclear cells (PBMCs), taken at new diagnosis, from a patient treated with antithyroid drugs. CDR3 nucleotide sequence: TGTGCCAGTAGTATAGCCGAGACAGGGGGTGGCGAGCAGTACTTC. It codes for CASSIAETGGGEQYF.